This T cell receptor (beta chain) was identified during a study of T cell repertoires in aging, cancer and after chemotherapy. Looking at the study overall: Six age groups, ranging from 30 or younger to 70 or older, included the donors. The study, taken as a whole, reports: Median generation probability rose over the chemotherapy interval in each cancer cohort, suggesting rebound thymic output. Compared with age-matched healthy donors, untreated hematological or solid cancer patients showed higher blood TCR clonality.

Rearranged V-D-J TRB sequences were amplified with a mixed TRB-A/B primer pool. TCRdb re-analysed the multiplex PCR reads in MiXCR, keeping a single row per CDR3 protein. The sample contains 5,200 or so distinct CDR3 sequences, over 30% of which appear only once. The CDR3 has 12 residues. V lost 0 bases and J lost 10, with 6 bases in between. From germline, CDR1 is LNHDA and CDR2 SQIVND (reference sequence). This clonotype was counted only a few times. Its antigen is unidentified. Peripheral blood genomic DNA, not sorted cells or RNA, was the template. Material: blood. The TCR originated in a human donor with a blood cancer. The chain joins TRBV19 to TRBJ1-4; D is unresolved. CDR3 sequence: CASSIDRVKLFF. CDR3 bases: TGTGCCAGTAGTATAGATCGAGTAAAACTGTTTTTT.